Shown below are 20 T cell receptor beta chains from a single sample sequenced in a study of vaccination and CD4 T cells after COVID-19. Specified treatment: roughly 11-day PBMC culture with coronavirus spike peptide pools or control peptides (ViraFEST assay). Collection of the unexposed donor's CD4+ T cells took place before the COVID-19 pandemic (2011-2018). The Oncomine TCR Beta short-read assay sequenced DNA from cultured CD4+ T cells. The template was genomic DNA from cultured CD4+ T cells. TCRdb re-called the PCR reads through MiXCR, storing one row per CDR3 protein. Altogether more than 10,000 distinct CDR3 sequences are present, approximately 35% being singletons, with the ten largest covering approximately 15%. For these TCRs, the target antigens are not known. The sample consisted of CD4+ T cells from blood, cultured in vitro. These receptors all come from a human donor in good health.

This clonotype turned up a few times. The CDR3 loop is CASSVWGEGYTF. The DNA for the CDR3 is TGTGCCAGCAGTGTTTGGGGGGAAGGCTACACCTTC. The V call is TRBV2, the J call TRBJ1-2; a possible D gene is TRBD1 (5 bases). Germline V CDR1 and CDR2: SNHLY, FYNNEI. Trimming stripped 4 bases from V and 8 bases from J, with 11 bases between. This CDR3 contains 12 residues.

Here the CDR3 reads CASSQTRQGAYNSPLHF. Here the CDR3 DNA reads TGTGCCAGCAGCCAGACACGACAGGGTGCCTATAATTCACCCCTCCACTTT. The chain joins TRBV14 to TRBJ1-6, with TRBD1 matching over 7 bases. The CDR3 is 17 residues long. Trimming at V came to 3 bases and at J to 2 bases, leaving 7 bases not matched to a gene. The germline CDR1 and CDR2 sequences are SGHDN and FVKESK.

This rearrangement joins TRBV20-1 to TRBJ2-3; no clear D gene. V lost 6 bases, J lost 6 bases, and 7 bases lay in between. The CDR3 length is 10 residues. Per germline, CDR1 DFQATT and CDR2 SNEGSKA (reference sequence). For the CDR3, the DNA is TGCAGTGCACTGGCCGATACGCAGTATTTT. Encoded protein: CSALADTQYF.

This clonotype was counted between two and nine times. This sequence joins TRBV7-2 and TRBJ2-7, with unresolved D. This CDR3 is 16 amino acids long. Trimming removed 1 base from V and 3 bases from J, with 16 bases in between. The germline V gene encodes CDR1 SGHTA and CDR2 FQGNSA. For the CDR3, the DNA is TGTGCCAGCAGCTTAGGGGTAGCTGGGCGGAACTACGAGCAGTACTTC. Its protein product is CASSLGVAGRNYEQYF.

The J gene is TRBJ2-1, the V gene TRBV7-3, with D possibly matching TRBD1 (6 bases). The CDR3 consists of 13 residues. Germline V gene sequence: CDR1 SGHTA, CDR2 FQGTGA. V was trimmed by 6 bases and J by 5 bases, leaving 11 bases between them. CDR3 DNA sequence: TGTGCCAGCAGATTGACAGGACACAATGAGCAGTTCTTC. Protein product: CASRLTGHNEQFF.

The CDR3: CASSPSGQGARGANVLTF. Written as DNA, the CDR3 is TGTGCCAGCAGCCCGTCGGGACAGGGGGCGCGGGGGGCCAACGTCCTGACTTTC. This chain links TRBV5-6 with TRBJ2-6; 12 nucleotides line up with TRBD1. This CDR3 comprises 18 residues. Germline-derived CDR1 and CDR2 are SGHDT and YYEEEE. The V gene end was trimmed by 4 bases and the J gene end by 4 bases; junction bases not matched to a gene: 9.

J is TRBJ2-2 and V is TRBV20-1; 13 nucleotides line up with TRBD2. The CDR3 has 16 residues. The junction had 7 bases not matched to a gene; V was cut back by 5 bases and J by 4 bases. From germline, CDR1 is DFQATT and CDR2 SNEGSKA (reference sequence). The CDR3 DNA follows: TGCAGTGCTCGGGACCGACTAGCGGGAGGCACCGGGGAGCTGTTTTTT. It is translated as CSARDRLAGGTGELFF.

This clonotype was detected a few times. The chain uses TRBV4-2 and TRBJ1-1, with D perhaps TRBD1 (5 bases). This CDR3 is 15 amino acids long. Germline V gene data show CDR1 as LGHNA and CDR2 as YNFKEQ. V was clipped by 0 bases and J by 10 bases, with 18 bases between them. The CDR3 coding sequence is TGTGCCAGCAGCCAAGAAAGGGCAGGGAGTAGTATAGCTTTCTTT. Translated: CASSQERAGSSIAFF.

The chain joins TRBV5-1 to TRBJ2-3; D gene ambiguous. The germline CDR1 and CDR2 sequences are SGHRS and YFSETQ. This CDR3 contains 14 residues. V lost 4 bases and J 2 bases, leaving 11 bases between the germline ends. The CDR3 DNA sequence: TGCGCCAGCAGCCTTGCGACTCTCACAGATACGCAGTATTTT. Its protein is CASSLATLTDTQYF.

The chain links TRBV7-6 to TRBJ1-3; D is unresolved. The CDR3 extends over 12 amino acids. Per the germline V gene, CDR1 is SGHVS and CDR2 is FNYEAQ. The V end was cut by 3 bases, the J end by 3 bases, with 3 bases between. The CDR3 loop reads CASSLGGNTIYF. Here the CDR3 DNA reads TGTGCCAGCAGCTTGGGTGGAAACACCATATATTTT. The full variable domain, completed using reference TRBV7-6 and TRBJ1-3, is GAGVSQSPRYKVTKRGQDVALRCDPISGHVSLYWYRQALGQGPEFLTYFNYEAQQDKSGLPNDRFSAERPEGSISTLTIQRTEQRDSAMYRCASSLGGNTIYFGEGSWLTVV.

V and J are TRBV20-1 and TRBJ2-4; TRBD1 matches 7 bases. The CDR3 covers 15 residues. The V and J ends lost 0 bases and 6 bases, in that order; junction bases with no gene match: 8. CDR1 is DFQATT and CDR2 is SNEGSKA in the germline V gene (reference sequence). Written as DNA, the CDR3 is TGCAGTGCTAGAGATTCGAACAGGGGCAGAAACATTCAGTACTTC. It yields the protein CSARDSNRGRNIQYF.

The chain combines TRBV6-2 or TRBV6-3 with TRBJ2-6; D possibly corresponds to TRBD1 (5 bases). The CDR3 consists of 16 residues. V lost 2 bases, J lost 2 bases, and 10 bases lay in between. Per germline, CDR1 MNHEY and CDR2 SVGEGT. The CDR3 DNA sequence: TGTGCCAGCAGTTACGTACAGGCCCCTGGGGCCAACGTCCTGACTTTC. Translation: CASSYVQAPGANVLTF.

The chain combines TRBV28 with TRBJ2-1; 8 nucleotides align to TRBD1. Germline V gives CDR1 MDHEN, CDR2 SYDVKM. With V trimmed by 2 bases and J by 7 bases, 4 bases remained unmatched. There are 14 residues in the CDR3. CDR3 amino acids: CASSLTGGWNEQFF. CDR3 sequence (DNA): TGTGCCAGCAGTTTAACAGGGGGATGGAATGAGCAGTTCTTC.

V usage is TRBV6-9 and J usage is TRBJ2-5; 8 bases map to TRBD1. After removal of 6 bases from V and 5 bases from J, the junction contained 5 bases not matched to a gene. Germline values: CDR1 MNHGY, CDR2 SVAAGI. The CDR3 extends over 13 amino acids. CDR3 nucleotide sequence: TGTGCCAGCAGAAAACAGGGGGATGAGACCCAGTACTTC. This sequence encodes CASRKQGDETQYF.

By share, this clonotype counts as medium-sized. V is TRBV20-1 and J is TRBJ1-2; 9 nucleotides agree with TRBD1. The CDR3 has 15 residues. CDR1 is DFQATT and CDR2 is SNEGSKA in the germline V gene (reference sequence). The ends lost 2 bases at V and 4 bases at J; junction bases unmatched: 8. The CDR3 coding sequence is TGCAGTGCTAGATCCCGGACAGGGGTGCCCTATGGCTACACCTTC. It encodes CSARSRTGVPYGYTF.

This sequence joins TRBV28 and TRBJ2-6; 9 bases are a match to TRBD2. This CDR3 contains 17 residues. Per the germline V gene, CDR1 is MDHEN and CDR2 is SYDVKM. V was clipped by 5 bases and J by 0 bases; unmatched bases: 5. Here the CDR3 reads CASSGAGGGSGANVLTF. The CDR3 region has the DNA TGTGCCAGCAGTGGCGCGGGGGGGGGCTCTGGGGCCAACGTCCTGACTTTC. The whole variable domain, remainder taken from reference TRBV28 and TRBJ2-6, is DVKVTQSSRYLVKRTGEKVFLECVQDMDHENMFWYRQDPGLGLRLIYFSYDVKMKEKGDIPEGYSVSREKKERFSLILESASTNQTSMYLCASSGAGGGSGANVLTFGAGSRLTVL.

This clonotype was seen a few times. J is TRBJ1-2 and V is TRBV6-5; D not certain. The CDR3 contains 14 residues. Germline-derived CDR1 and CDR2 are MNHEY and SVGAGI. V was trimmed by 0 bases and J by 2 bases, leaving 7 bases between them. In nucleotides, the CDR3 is TGTGCCAGCAGTTACTCGAGCCAGAACTATGGCTACACCTTC. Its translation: CASSYSSQNYGYTF.

CDR3 DNA sequence: TGTGCCAGCAGGTCCGGTACTGCCTACGAGCAGTACTTC. Translating it yields CASRSGTAYEQYF. The chain combines TRBV7-9 with TRBJ2-7; D gene uncertain. CDR1 is SEHNR and CDR2 is FQNEAQ in the germline V gene (reference sequence). V was pared by 6 bases and J by 2 bases, with 11 bases between. The CDR3 loop spans 13 amino acids.

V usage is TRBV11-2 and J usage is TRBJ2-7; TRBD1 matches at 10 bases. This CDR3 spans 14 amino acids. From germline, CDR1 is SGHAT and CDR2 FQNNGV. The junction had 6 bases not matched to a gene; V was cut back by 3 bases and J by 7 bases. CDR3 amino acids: CASSFDRGLGEQYF. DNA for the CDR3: TGTGCCAGCAGCTTCGACAGGGGGCTTGGGGAGCAGTACTTC.

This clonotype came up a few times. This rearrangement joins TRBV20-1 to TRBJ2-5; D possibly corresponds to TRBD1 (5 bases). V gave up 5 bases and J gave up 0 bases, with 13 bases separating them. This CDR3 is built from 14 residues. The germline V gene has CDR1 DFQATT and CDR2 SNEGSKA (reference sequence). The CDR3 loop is CSAGASSYQETQYF. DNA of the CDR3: TGCAGTGCTGGGGCCTCCTCTTACCAAGAGACCCAGTACTTC.